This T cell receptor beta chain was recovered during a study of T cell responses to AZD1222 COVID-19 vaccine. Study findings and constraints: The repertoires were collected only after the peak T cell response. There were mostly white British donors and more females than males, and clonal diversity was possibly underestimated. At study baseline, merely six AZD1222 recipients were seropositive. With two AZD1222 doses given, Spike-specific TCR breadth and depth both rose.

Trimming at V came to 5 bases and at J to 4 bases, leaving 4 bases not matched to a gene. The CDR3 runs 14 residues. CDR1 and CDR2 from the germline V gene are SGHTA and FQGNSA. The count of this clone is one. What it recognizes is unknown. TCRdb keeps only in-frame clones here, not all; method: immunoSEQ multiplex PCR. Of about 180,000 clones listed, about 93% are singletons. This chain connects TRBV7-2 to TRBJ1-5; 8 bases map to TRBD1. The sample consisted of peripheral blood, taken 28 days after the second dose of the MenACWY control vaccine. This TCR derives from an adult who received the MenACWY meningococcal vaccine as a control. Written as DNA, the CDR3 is TGTGCCAGCAGCCCGCGACAGGGGAATCAGCCCCAGCATTTT. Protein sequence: CASSPRQGNQPQHF.